The clone carrying this T cell receptor beta chain has only a few counts. This entry belongs to a study of blood T cell repertoires in COVID-19. Looking at the study overall: COVID-19 samples, acute and convalescent, were from the United States, Italy and Spain.

Authors' methods: Amplification of reference gene primers provided the estimated nucleated cell counts. TCRdb's copy holds only in-frame clones and misses some; the assay was immunoSEQ multiplex PCR. V and J calls and clone size are given by that table; D and trimming were obtained from the DNA. This table holds some 220,000 clones, around 85% found once. Trimming left V 0 bases short and J 0 bases short, with 8 bases between. Per the germline V gene, CDR1 is MNHEY and CDR2 is SMNVEV (reference sequence). This CDR3 comprises 15 residues. Ages ranged from roughly 18 to 100 years, with residence in about two dozen US areas. Grouping used clinical history reported by participants in a survey and questionnaire.

The chain is built from TRBV27 and TRBJ1-1, with D perhaps matching TRBD1 (5 bases). Specimen: PBMCs or T cells enriched from blood (not recorded which). This clonotype was sampled from a woman between 50 and 59 years old in a cohort exposed to, infected with or recovered from COVID-19 (not recorded which). This chain's CDR3 is CASSLSPGMNTEAFF. For the CDR3, the DNA is TGTGCCAGCAGTTTATCGCCAGGGATGAACACTGAAGCTTTCTTT.